These T cell receptor beta chains were read from a single sample in a study of human T cells and chemical hapten exposure. One entry per CDR3 protein, called by TCRdb with MiXCR from the RACE reads. The sample consists of more than 75,000 distinct CDR3 sequences, 9.3% of them appearing once. The specimen was whole blood, collected in connection with sensitization to the hapten diphenylcyclopropenone (DPC). These receptors were collected from a middle-aged woman with alopecia areata. Some clones in this sample may be carry-over from other donors' samples. The CDR3 runs from the conserved cysteine through the conserved F or W. Each record gives: J gene, V gene, D gene, clone size, CDR3 DNA, CDR3 protein. D genes are given only for firm matches. Part of the rows lack a size; the others show once, few, many or a class for expanded clones.

>TRBJ1-6|TRBV4-3|.|.
TGCGCCAGCAGCCAAGATAACTATAATTCACCCCTCCACTTT
CASSQDNYNSPLHF
>TRBJ2-3|TRBV6-4|TRBD2|many
TGTGCCAGCAGTGACGCTGGGCGGGAGACAGATACGCAGTATTTT
CASSDAGRETDTQYF
>TRBJ2-2|TRBV4-3|TRBD1|few
TGCGCCAGCAGCCAGGGACAGGGGTTTGGCGGGGAGCTGTTTTTT
CASSQGQGFGGELFF
>TRBJ2-6|TRBV2|.|.
TGTGCCAGCAGTACGGGACCCTCTGGGGCCACCGTCCTGACTTTC
CASSTGPSGATVLTF
>TRBJ1-5|TRBV20-1|.|.
TGCAGTGCTAAGCTGGGGGGAAACATCAATCAGCCCCAGCATTTT
CSAKLGGNINQPQHF
>TRBJ2-3|TRBV4-3|.|few
TGCGCCAGCAGCCAAGATCCAGCCACAGATACGCAGTATTTT
CASSQDPATDTQYF
>TRBJ1-2|TRBV29-1|TRBD1|.
TGCAGCGCCTGGGACAGGGCAAACTATGGCTACACCTTC
CSAWDRANYGYTF
>TRBJ2-7|TRBV29-1|TRBD2|many
TGCAGCGTTGACACCTATTCTAGCGGGTTTACCTACGAGCAGTACTTC
CSVDTYSSGFTYEQYF
>TRBJ2-7|TRBV4-1|.|many
TGCGCCAGCAGCCAAGTAGTACTGCCGGCCCCCTACGAGCAGTACTTC
CASSQVVLPAPYEQYF
>TRBJ2-7|TRBV9|TRBD1|few
TGTGCCAGCAGCGAACAGGGGAGTTACTACGAGCAGTACTTC
CASSEQGSYYEQYF
>TRBJ2-7|TRBV7-2|TRBD1|.
TGTGCCAGCAGTCTTTCCCGGGACAGCTACGAGCAGTACTTC
CASSLSRDSYEQYF